Presented here are 5 T cell receptor beta chains from one specimen sequenced in a study of T-cell memory formation after mild COVID-19. TCRdb re-derived calls from the 5' RACE reads in MiXCR, one entry per CDR3 protein. The sample gives around 340,000 distinct CDR3 sequences, approximately 15% of which show up once; about 22% is in the top ten. Sample: PBMCs or a T cell subset sorted from them (not recorded which). These receptors came from a man aged 18 to 29 who had mild COVID-19 (a few samples of this study predate the infection). Cell type and time point are not known.

A few counts support this clonotype. This sequence joins TRBV13 and TRBJ2-7; D is tentatively TRBD1 or TRBD2 (5 bases each). Looked up from germline, CDR1 is PRHDT and CDR2 is FYEKMQ (reference sequence). Trimming cost V 1 base and J 4 bases, with 8 bases left between them. The CDR3 is made up of 13 amino acids. This CDR3 is CASSLAGRYEQYV. The CDR3 DNA reads TGTGCCAGCAGCTTAGCGGGGCGGTACGAGCAGTACGTC.

DNA for the CDR3: TGCGCCAGCAGCCAAGGAACCGGGACAGGGTACAATGAGCAGTTCTTC. Translated: CASSQGTGTGYNEQFF. The chain joins TRBV4-1 to TRBJ2-1; 9 positions match TRBD1. V lost 1 base and J lost 4; bases outside the gene matches: 5. The CDR3 loop spans 16 amino acids. Germline V gives CDR1 MGHRA, CDR2 YSYEKL.

In this sample, this clonotype turned up once. This chain links TRBV9 with TRBJ1-1; 9 nucleotides match TRBD1. V lost 3 bases to trimming and J lost 3 bases; unmatched junction nucleotides: 6. The germline CDR1 and CDR2 sequences are SGDLS and YYNGEE. The CDR3 extends over 15 amino acids. CDR3 amino acids: CASSDGQGMDTEAFF. The CDR3, as DNA: TGTGCCAGCAGCGATGGACAGGGGATGGACACTGAAGCTTTCTTT.

The chain carries TRBV7-2 and TRBJ1-1; maybe TRBD1 (5 bases). Germline V lookup: CDR1 SGHTA, CDR2 FQGNSA. The V and J ends lost 3 bases and 4 bases respectively, with 12 bases between them. The CDR3 length is 14 residues. As DNA, the CDR3 is TGTGCCAGCAGCTTTTGGGGCGGTCCCACTGAAGCTTTCTTT. Translating it yields CASSFWGGPTEAFF.

The chain recombines TRBV24-1 with TRBJ2-5; 7 bases are shared with TRBD1. Germline CDR1 and CDR2: KGHDR and SFDVKD. J lost 2 bases, V lost 4 bases, and 6 bases had no gene match. CDR3 length: 15 residues. The CDR3 sequence is CATSDPGTVQETQYF. CDR3 DNA sequence: TGTGCCACCAGTGACCCCGGGACAGTACAAGAGACCCAGTACTTC.